The 5 T cell receptor beta chains reported below all come from one sample, sequenced in a study of blood T cell repertoires in COVID-19. Some clones are missing from TCRdb's copy, which holds only in-frame ones; the method was immunoSEQ multiplex PCR. The sample has 250,000 to 300,000 clones, nearly 90% seen once. Sequenced: PBMCs or T cells enriched from blood (not recorded which). The receptors were sampled from a woman aged 60 to 75 who had recovered from COVID-19.

The V and J genes are TRBV30 and TRBJ2-1; D ambiguous. The V end lost 0 bases, the J end lost 9 bases, and 12 bases lay between the germline ends. Germline values: CDR1 GTSNPN, CDR2 SVGIG (reference sequence). The CDR3 covers 13 residues. This CDR3 reads CAWSVLVPPEQFF. CDR3 nucleotides: TGTGCCTGGAGTGTACTTGTCCCACCTGAGCAGTTCTTC.

The chain uses TRBV19 and TRBJ1-5; TRBD1 is a possible D gene (6 bases). This CDR3 is built from 16 residues. The V end was cut by 5 bases, the J end by 4 bases, with 18 bases between. The germline gives CDR1 LNHDA, CDR2 SQIVND (reference sequence). In DNA form, the CDR3 reads TGTGCCAGTAGTTCGACCCTCGGGGGGCGAAATCAGCCCCAGCATTTT. Translated: CASSSTLGGRNQPQHF.

The rearrangement joins TRBV4-1 to TRBJ2-1, with a possible D match to TRBD1 (6 bases). The CDR3 spans 13 residues. Trimming shortened V by 0 bases and J by 14 bases, and 14 bases separated the two germline ends. Germline-derived CDR1 and CDR2 are MGHRA and YSYEKL. The CDR3 sequence is CASSQDQGTGEFF. The CDR3 DNA is TGCGCCAGCAGCCAAGATCAGGGGACGGGTGAGTTCTTC.

This chain connects TRBV9 to TRBJ1-2, with TRBD1 as a possible D gene (5 bases). CDR1 SGDLS and CDR2 YYNGEE come from the germline V gene. This CDR3 spans 15 amino acids. V was pared by 4 bases and J by 8 bases, with 21 bases between. The CDR3 loop is CASSPSSGGNRGYTF. CDR3 nucleotide sequence: TGTGCCAGCAGCCCAAGCAGCGGGGGGAACAGAGGCTACACCTTC. The full variable domain, in which reference TRBV9 and TRBJ1-2 provide the parts outside the CDR3, is DSGVTQTPKHLITATGQRVTLRCSPRSGDLSVYWYQQSLDQGLQFLIQYYNGEERAKGNILERFSAQQFPDLHSELNLSSLELGDSALYFCASSPSSGGNRGYTFGSGTRLTVV.

The V call is TRBV4-1, the J call TRBJ2-1; 8 bases map to TRBD2. Germline V gives CDR1 MGHRA, CDR2 YSYEKL. The junction had 7 bases not matched to a gene; V was cut back by 0 bases and J by 6 bases. CDR3 length equals 16 residues. The CDR3 sequence: CASSQDSGLAFNEQFF. In DNA form, the CDR3 reads TGCGCCAGCAGCCAAGATAGCGGACTAGCCTTCAATGAGCAGTTCTTC.